Presented here are 5 T cell receptor beta chains from one specimen sequenced in a study of cytomegalovirus exposure and HLA in healthy donors (dated by TCRdb to the late 2010s). Receptors were amplified or captured by the immunoSEQ multiplex PCR assay. A mixture of 60 forward primers for TCR Vbeta segments and 13 reverse primers for TCR Jbeta segments was used in the multiplex PCR. In its TCRdb copy, this immuneACCESS table keeps in-frame sequences only and misses some clones. Where compared with another copy, unresolved V genes explain less than half of these, and the others have no known cause. The sample table records hundreds of thousands of clones; 70% to 90% of these occur just once. About 2% of the sample is taken by the ten largest. The source material was PBMCs. The receptors were sampled from a woman between 18 and 29 years old in good health and CMV-seronegative.

This clone came up a few times. The chain is built from TRBV11-3 and TRBJ2-2, with 10 bases identical to TRBD1. This CDR3 is built from 16 residues. V lost 4 bases and J lost 1; bases outside the gene matches: 3. The germline V gene has CDR1 SGHNT and CDR2 YENEEA. The CDR3 loop is CASSYRDRGNTGELFF. CDR3 nucleotides: TGTGCCAGCAGCTACCGGGACAGGGGGAACACCGGGGAGCTGTTTTTT. Combining the CDR3 with reference TRBV11-3 and TRBJ2-2 gives the whole variable domain EAGVVQSPRYKIIEKKQPVAFWCNPISGHNTLYWYLQNLGQGPELLIRYENEEAVDDSQLPKDRFSAERLKGVDSTLKIQPAELGDSAVYLCASSYRDRGNTGELFFGEGSRLTVL.

As for this clone: The germline gene is not matched at one end of the junction; a read error may be the cause. The chain recombines TRBV2 with TRBJ2-7; perhaps TRBD1 as D (5 bases). The germline gives CDR1 SNHLY, CDR2 FYNNEI. This CDR3 has 13 residues. CDR3 sequence reads: CASRPMSDSPESF. In DNA, the CDR3 is TGTGCCAGCAGGCCCATGTCCGACAGCCCTGAAAGCTTC. Together with reference TRBV2 and TRBJ2-7, the CDR3 gives the full variable domain: EPEVTQTPSHQVTQMGQEVILRCVPISNHLYFYWYRQILGQKVEFLVSFYNNEISEKSEIFDDQFSVERPDGSNFTLKIRSTKLEDSAMYFCASRPMSDSPESFGPGTRLTVT.

J is TRBJ2-3 and V is TRBV6-4, with TRBD2 matching over 15 bases. CDR3 length: 15 residues. V shed 4 bases, J shed 4 bases, and the junction held 0 bases outside the gene matches. Germline V gives CDR1 MRHNA, CDR2 SNTAGT. This chain's CDR3 is CASSGTSGGADTQYF. The CDR3 region has the DNA TGTGCCAGCAGTGGGACTAGCGGGGGGGCAGATACGCAGTATTTT.

This sequence joins TRBV7-3 and TRBJ2-2, with 12 bases aligning to TRBD2. Germline V gene lookup returns CDR1 SGHTA and CDR2 FQGTGA. Trimming removed 5 bases from V and 3 bases from J; junction bases left unmatched: 13. CDR3 length: 19 residues. The CDR3 DNA sequence: TGTGCCAGCAGCAAATCTGTGACTAGCGGGGGCCAGGACACCGGGGAGCTGTTTTTT. Amino acids: CASSKSVTSGGQDTGELFF.

The table lists this clone with a few counts. V is TRBV5-5 and J is TRBJ2-7; TRBD1 aligns across 9 bases. Germline V gene data show CDR1 as SGHKS and CDR2 as YYEKEE (reference sequence). Trimming removed 4 bases from V and 4 bases from J; junction bases left unmatched: 6. The CDR3 has 14 amino acids. The CDR3, as DNA: TGTGCCAGCAGCCCTAAGGGACAGGGTTACGAGCAGTACTTC. Translating it yields CASSPKGQGYEQYF.